These 32 T cell receptor beta chains came from one sample sequenced in a study of blood T cells in healthy people across ages. A second PCR, run for about 7 to 11 cycles, used a sample-barcoded 5' primer plus a J-beta primer mix. TCRdb reprocessed the 5' RACE reads with MiXCR, giving one entry per CDR3 protein. The table lists hundreds of thousands of distinct CDR3 sequences, about 42% of them singletons. Specimen: blood. These receptors all come from a man aged 60-69 years in good health.

The chain joins TRBV14 to TRBJ2-7; 7 bases match TRBD1. CDR3 length: 15 amino acids. The trim removed 1 base at V and 2 bases at J, leaving 5 bases unmatched. The germline CDR1 and CDR2 sequences are SGHDN and FVKESK. The CDR3 nucleotides read TGTGCCAGCAGCCAAGTAACCAGGGGGACCTACGAGCAGTACTTC. It codes for CASSQVTRGTYEQYF. Combining the CDR3 with reference TRBV14 and TRBJ2-7 gives the whole variable domain EAGVTQFPSHSVIEKGQTVTLRCDPISGHDNLYWYRRVMGKEIKFLLHFVKESKQDESGMPNNRFLAERTGGTYSTLKVQPAELEDSGVYFCASSQVTRGTYEQYFGPGTRLTVT.

V and J are TRBV5-1 and TRBJ2-1, with TRBD2 matching 14 bases. Germline V gives CDR1 SGHRS, CDR2 YFSETQ. V gave up 5 bases and J gave up 6 bases; unmatched junction bases: 13. CDR3 length: 18 amino acids. CDR3 DNA sequence: TGCGCCAGCAGTCCGGTCCCAACCGGACTAGCGGGGGGCAATGAGCAGTTCTTC. This encodes CASSPVPTGLAGGNEQFF.

This chain links TRBV2 with TRBJ2-3; 11 nucleotides align to TRBD1. Germline CDR1 and CDR2: SNHLY and FYNNEI. V was clipped by 4 bases and J by 4 bases; unmatched bases: 4. The CDR3 loop spans 15 amino acids. The CDR3 nucleotides read TGTGCCAGCAGTGGGGACAGGGGGTGGTCAGATACGCAGTATTTT. Translated: CASSGDRGWSDTQYF.

The rearrangement uses TRBV4-3 and TRBJ1-1; unclear D gene. The CDR3 sequence is 15 residues long. Trimming removed 0 bases from V and 0 bases from J, with 8 bases in between. Per the germline V gene, CDR1 is LGHNA and CDR2 is YSLEER. The CDR3 here is CASSQDPGLNTEAFF. The CDR3 DNA reads as TGCGCCAGCAGCCAAGATCCGGGCCTGAACACTGAAGCTTTCTTT.

This clonotype was found a few times. The chain carries TRBV7-2 and TRBJ2-6; D uncertain. The CDR3 totals 16 residues. With 5 bases removed from V and 2 bases from J, the gap between germline ends came to 13 bases. From germline, CDR1 is SGHTA and CDR2 FQGNSA. CDR3: CASSPAASTGANVLTF. Here the CDR3 DNA reads TGTGCCAGCAGCCCAGCCGCCTCGACTGGGGCCAACGTCCTGACTTTC.

V gene TRBV6-2 or TRBV6-3 combines with J gene TRBJ2-3, with D tentatively TRBD1 or TRBD2 (5 bases each). The CDR3 loop spans 15 amino acids. V lost 6 bases and J 2 bases, leaving 15 bases between the germline ends. The germline CDR1 and CDR2 sequences are MNHEY and SVGEGT. CDR3 region: CASRPGRGPTDTQYF. The CDR3 nucleotides are TGTGCCAGCAGGCCCGGACGGGGCCCCACAGATACGCAGTATTTT.

The chain carries TRBV7-8 and TRBJ2-5; 13 positions match TRBD2. J was trimmed by 4 bases and V by 4 bases; bases with no gene match: 9. Germline V gene lookup returns CDR1 SGHVS and CDR2 FQNEAQ. The CDR3 length is 17 residues. The CDR3 nucleotides are TGTGCCAGCAGCTCCATCGGACTAGCGGGGGTAGGAGAGACCCAGTACTTC. Translation gives CASSSIGLAGVGETQYF.

This clonotype has at least ten counts. This sequence joins TRBV20-1 and TRBJ2-5; D remains unclear. Trimming pared 0 bases from V and 7 bases from J, leaving 9 bases between. Germline V gene data show CDR1 as DFQATT and CDR2 as SNEGSKA (reference sequence). This CDR3 has 12 amino acids. CDR3 residues: CSARDVAVTQYF. The CDR3 DNA is TGCAGTGCTAGAGATGTGGCCGTGACCCAGTACTTC.

This clonotype has a handful of counts. CDR3 bases: TGTGCCAGCAGCCAAGTTTTGAGTCCTGGGGCCAACGTCCTGACTTTC. As protein: CASSQVLSPGANVLTF. The J gene is TRBJ2-6, the V gene TRBV3-1; D remains unclear. Germline assignment: CDR1 LGHDT and CDR2 YNNKEL (reference sequence). V dropped 1 base and J dropped 2 bases, with 9 bases sitting between them. The CDR3 is made up of 16 amino acids.

J is TRBJ2-2 and V is TRBV6-2 or TRBV6-3; the match to TRBD2 covers 7 bases. From germline, CDR1 is MNHEY and CDR2 SVGEGT. The V and J ends lost 2 bases and 2 bases, in that order; junction bases with no gene match: 5. This CDR3 has 16 amino acids. In DNA, the CDR3 is TGTGCCAGCAGTTACCAGGGAGGGAGTAACACCGGGGAGCTGTTTTTT. This translates into CASSYQGGSNTGELFF.

The rearrangement links TRBV25-1 to TRBJ1-6; 7 bases match TRBD1. Losses at the gene ends were 8 bases for V and 10 bases for J; bases not matched to a gene: 8. This CDR3 has 13 amino acids. CDR1 is MGHDK and CDR2 is SYGVNS in the germline V gene. CDR3 protein: CASGDRVHSPLHF. CDR3 bases: TGTGCCAGCGGAGACAGGGTTCACTCACCCCTCCACTTT.

The V and J genes are TRBV7-9 and TRBJ2-7; tentatively, D is TRBD1 (5 bases). This CDR3 region has 13 residues. V lost 3 bases to trimming and J lost 9 bases, with 15 bases between them. Germline V gene lookup returns CDR1 SEHNR and CDR2 FQNEAQ (reference sequence). CDR3 in amino acids: CASSFLGLCVQYF. The DNA of the CDR3 is TGTGCCAGCAGCTTCTTGGGGCTCTGCGTGCAGTACTTC. Supplemented by reference TRBV7-9 and TRBJ2-7, the full variable domain reads DTGVSQNPRHKITKRGQNVTFRCDPISEHNRLYWYRQTLGQGPEFLTYFQNEAQLEKSRLLSDRFSAERPKGSFSTLEIQRTEQGDSAMYLCASSFLGLCVQYFGPGTRLTVT.

CDR3 protein: CASSWRTGGTIYF. The CDR3 nucleotides read TGTGCCAGCAGTTGGAGAACGGGGGGCACCATATATTTT. J is TRBJ1-3 and V is TRBV27; maybe TRBD1 (5 bases). This CDR3 is built from 13 residues. CDR1 MNHEY and CDR2 SMNVEV come from the germline V gene (reference sequence). Between the trimmed V and J ends, which lost 4 bases and 9 bases, there was a span of 13 bases.

The gene calls are TRBV6-1 and TRBJ1-1; D possibly corresponds to TRBD1 (6 bases). Deletions cut 5 bases from V and 2 bases from J, with 18 bases between. The CDR3 has 16 amino acids. CDR1 MNHNS and CDR2 SASEGT come from the germline V gene. CDR3 DNA: TGTGCCAGCAGTTGGACAGAGAGACGATCCAACACTGAAGCTTTCTTT. Translating gives CASSWTERRSNTEAFF.

This clonotype turned up a few times. The chain joins TRBV6-5 to TRBJ1-2; tentative D call: TRBD1 (5 bases). Germline V gene sequence: CDR1 MNHEY, CDR2 SVGAGI. V dropped 0 bases and J dropped 3 bases, with 5 bases sitting between them. This CDR3 is 13 amino acids long. The CDR3 loop reads CASSYSGHYGYTF. The DNA of the CDR3 is TGTGCCAGCAGTTACTCGGGACACTATGGCTACACCTTC.

The rearrangement uses TRBV20-1 and TRBJ1-1, with a weak D call TRBD1 (6 bases). Trimming took 6 bases from V and 0 from J, leaving 20 bases between them. Germline lookup yields CDR1 DFQATT and CDR2 SNEGSKA (reference sequence). The CDR3 is 16 residues long. CDR3 in amino acids: CSATLIRQALNTEAFF. CDR3 bases: TGCAGTGCGACATTGATTCGACAGGCCTTGAACACTGAAGCTTTCTTT.

This clonotype appeared a few times. V and J are TRBV7-3 and TRBJ2-1, with TRBD2 matching 8 bases. Per the germline V gene, CDR1 is SGHTA and CDR2 is FQGTGA. This CDR3 has 14 residues. With V trimmed by 5 bases and J by 7 bases, 7 bases remained unmatched. CDR3 DNA: TGTGCCAGCAGCCCCGGGACTAGTGTTAATGAGCAGTTCTTC. Translated: CASSPGTSVNEQFF.

Here the CDR3 reads CASSHSDAPYEQYF. Here the CDR3 DNA reads TGTGCCAGCAGCCATAGCGATGCCCCCTACGAGCAGTACTTC. The chain recombines TRBV7-2 with TRBJ2-7, with D perhaps matching TRBD2 (5 bases). The CDR3 is 14 amino acids. Looked up from germline, CDR1 is SGHTA and CDR2 is FQGNSA. V lost 5 bases, J lost 2 bases, and 13 bases lay in between.

This clonotype was detected a few times. The V gene is TRBV6-5, the J gene TRBJ2-4; D might be TRBD1 (6 bases). Trimming took off 5 bases at V and 6 bases at J, with 8 bases between the two ends. Germline lookup yields CDR1 MNHEY and CDR2 SVGAGI. The CDR3 is 12 amino acids. The CDR3 here is CASSKDRNIQYF. The CDR3 nucleotides read TGTGCCAGCAGTAAGGACAGAAACATTCAGTACTTC.

This clonotype was counted once. The chain joins TRBV30 to TRBJ2-3; weak D call: TRBD2 (6 bases). V was trimmed by 7 bases and J by 4 bases, leaving 12 bases between them. Per germline, CDR1 GTSNPN and CDR2 SVGIG (reference sequence). The CDR3 is 12 amino acids. The chain's CDR3 is CASGLSPDTQYF. In DNA form, the CDR3 reads TGTGCCTCCGGACTAAGCCCAGATACGCAGTATTTT.

Details on this clonotype: One end of the junction fails to match germline, which may point to a read error. The genes are TRBV19 and TRBJ1-2; D unclear. From germline, CDR1 is LNHDA and CDR2 SQIVND (reference sequence). There are 14 residues in the CDR3. The chain's CDR3 is CASSIDQETYGYTF. The CDR3 region has the DNA TGTGCTAGTAGTATAGATCAAGAAACCTATGGCTACACCTTC.

The gene calls are TRBV6-2 or TRBV6-3 and TRBJ2-4, with a tentative D call TRBD1 (5 bases). The J call is doubtful: the DNA matches TRBJ2-5 better. Germline values: CDR1 MNHEY, CDR2 SVGEGT. The length of the CDR3 is 15 residues. Here the CDR3 DNA reads TGTGCCAGCAGTTACCAATCGGTGGGGCGAGAGACCCAGTACTTC. Translating gives CASSYQSVGRETQYF.

This clonotype was observed a handful of times. The chain links TRBV28 to TRBJ2-7, with 11 nucleotides matching TRBD1. CDR1 is MDHEN and CDR2 is SYDVKM in the germline V gene. The CDR3 loop spans 15 amino acids. J gave up 5 bases and V 2 bases, and 5 bases lay outside the gene matches. The CDR3 loop reads CASSLMGQGDHEQYF. The CDR3 nucleotides read TGTGCCAGCAGTTTAATGGGACAGGGGGACCACGAGCAGTACTTC.

The chain uses TRBV20-1 and TRBJ2-3; 10 nucleotides match TRBD2. CDR1 and CDR2 from the germline V gene are DFQATT and SNEGSKA (reference sequence). Germline trimming cut 8 bases from V and 0 bases from J; bases unmatched to any gene: 8. The length of the CDR3 is 15 residues. The CDR3 loop reads CSQSGGVLSTDTQYF. The CDR3 DNA is TGCAGTCAGAGCGGGGGGGTCCTTAGCACAGATACGCAGTATTTT.

The chain combines TRBV5-6 with TRBJ2-3; 10 nucleotides match TRBD2. The CDR3 has 18 residues. V was clipped by 3 bases and J by 0 bases; unmatched bases: 10. Germline loops: CDR1 SGHDT, CDR2 YYEEEE. The CDR3: CASSSLAGGSSSTDTQYF. The CDR3 DNA follows: TGTGCCAGCAGCTCCTTAGCGGGGGGATCCTCTAGCACAGATACGCAGTATTTT.

This clonotype was found a few times. The genes are TRBV11-2 and TRBJ2-1; 8 nucleotides line up with TRBD2. This CDR3 is 14 amino acids long. Germline V gene lookup returns CDR1 SGHAT and CDR2 FQNNGV. Germline trimming cut 1 base from V and 7 bases from J; bases unmatched to any gene: 3. CDR3 coding DNA: TGTGCCAGCAGCTTAGTAGCGGGGCTGAATGAGCAGTTCTTC. Translation gives CASSLVAGLNEQFF.

This clonotype was detected a few times. The chain links TRBV5-6 to TRBJ2-1; TRBD2 matches 8 bases. The CDR3 contains 15 residues. From germline, CDR1 is SGHDT and CDR2 YYEEEE. Germline trimming cut 5 bases from V and 0 bases from J; bases unmatched to any gene: 4. This CDR3 is CASSSGTSSYNEQFF. The CDR3, as DNA: TGTGCCAGCAGTTCCGGGACTAGCTCCTACAATGAGCAGTTCTTC.

The rearrangement uses TRBV5-1 and TRBJ2-1; TRBD2 might be the D (5 bases). The J call is doubtful: the DNA matches TRBJ2-7 better. CDR1 and CDR2 from the germline V gene are SGHRS and YFSETQ. The CDR3 is made up of 17 amino acids. CDR3 sequence (DNA): TGCGCCAGCAGCCGGGGAATGGCGGATAGCTCCTACAATGAGCAGTACTTC. Amino acids: CASSRGMADSSYNEQYF.

Regarding this clonotype: One end of the junction varies from germline; a read error may be responsible. The chain links TRBV5-1 to TRBJ2-6; D is perhaps TRBD1 (6 bases). Germline values: CDR1 SGHRS, CDR2 YFSETQ. The CDR3 spans 18 residues. The CDR3 DNA follows: TGCGCCAGCAGCCTGGACCCGGGACACAAATCTGGGACCAACGTCCTGACTTTC. Amino acids: CASSLDPGHKSGTNVLTF.

This clonotype was counted at least ten times. The chain recombines TRBV9 with TRBJ2-5, with D possibly TRBD2 on 6 matching bases. The J call could be wrong; TRBJ2-7 is a better fit for the DNA end. This CDR3 comprises 14 residues. Looked up from germline, CDR1 is SGDLS and CDR2 is YYNGEE. This CDR3 reads CASSVAVADHEQYF. DNA for the CDR3: TGTGCCAGCAGCGTAGCGGTAGCGGACCACGAGCAGTACTTC.

The genes are TRBV7-8 and TRBJ2-2; 12 bases align to TRBD2. The CDR3 contains 17 residues. V gave up 4 bases and J gave up 0 bases; unmatched junction bases: 3. Germline V CDR1 and CDR2: SGHVS, FQNEAQ. The CDR3 here is CASSSRLAGANTGELFF. Here the CDR3 DNA reads TGTGCCAGCAGCTCAAGACTAGCGGGGGCGAACACCGGGGAGCTGTTTTTT.

The rearrangement links TRBV2 to TRBJ2-3, with 7 bases fitting TRBD1. Trimming at V came to 6 bases and at J to 2 bases, leaving 5 bases not matched to a gene. This CDR3 region has 14 residues. Looked up from germline, CDR1 is SNHLY and CDR2 is FYNNEI. The CDR3 DNA is TGTGCCAGCAGAAGACAGGGCAACACAGATACGCAGTATTTT. This gives the protein CASRRQGNTDTQYF.